This T cell receptor beta chain derives from a study of blood T cell repertoires in COVID-19 (TCRdb year 2020). About the investigation overall: The collaborator samples originated in the United States, Italy and Spain and spanned the acute and convalescent phases of COVID-19. The sample metadata nearly always contained a de-identified subject ID, COVID-19 status, age in years and sex. The material from the prospective study consisted of cDNA or gDNA derived from T cells, B-cell-depleted T cells, or PBMCs. Deeply sampled blood TCRbeta repertoires from subjects exposed to, actively infected with, or recovered from COVID-19 were included in the dataset. Where available, HLA class I and class II types were taken from metadata supplied by the sample provider and were not determined by assay-based typing. The samples were drawn from two sources: the first 160 participants of the ongoing ImmuneRACE study, and fewer than 1,500 subjects contributed by 6 global collaborators. The repertoires were made available in a free public database intended to serve as a resource for research on the immune response to SARS-CoV-2. The research as a whole found: The quantity of clinical and demographic metadata differed by source and by participant and was supplied without curation.

The germline V gene (reference sequence) yields SEHNR for CDR1 and FQNEAQ for CDR2. For this chain, trimming is 1 base at the V end and 7 bases at the J end, and the number of junction bases without a gene match is 5. Reading from cysteine to phenylalanine, the CDR3 counts 15 amino acids. The only DNA kept is the CDR3, 45 bases in frame from the first base. TCRbeta CDR3 regions were amplified from genomic DNA by means of the immunoSEQ Assay, a bias-controlled multiplex PCR. The study's own analysis went as follows. Nucleated cell counts per sample were estimated from amplification of reference gene primers within the assay. Sequence reads were collapsed and filtered to measure the absolute abundance of every unique TCRbeta CDR3 rearrangement. Productive Simpson clonality was computed per sample as the square root of Simpson's diversity index over productive rearrangements. Entries here come from immuneACCESS through TCRdb and include only in-frame sequences with V and J called. Some clones fail to appear in such tables; in the studies checked, an unresolved V gene covers under half of the shortfall, and the cause of the remainder is unknown. V, J and clone size were drawn from that table, and D and trimming were deduced from the DNA. This sample gives roughly 120,000 clones in total; under 80% of them show up just once. The ten largest clones capture 2% to 3% of the sample.

Collaborating institutions collected whole blood in K2EDTA tubes following their own protocols. Collaborator samples were shipped for TCRbeta analysis as frozen whole blood, isolated PBMCs, or DNA extracted from either sample type. With regard to this clone: It has no known antigen specificity. No much larger clone is present one base from it, and per-base qualities are unavailable.

The sequenced sample was peripheral blood. The chain employs TRBV7-9 and TRBJ1-4, and TRBD1 aligns with 8 junction nucleotides. This TCR derives from a man aged 45-65 years with acute or convalescent COVID-19. In nucleotide form, the sequence is TGTGCCAGCAGCTTAGTGGGACAGGTTCCTGAAAAACTGTTTTTT. Protein translation: CASSLVGQVPEKLFF.